What follows are 6 T cell receptor beta chains derived from one specimen sequenced in a study of shared clonotypes between healthy human individuals. Terminally differentiated effector memory CD45RA+ cells were excluded by CCR7 positive selection of CD45RO-negative cells. Profiled with immunoSEQ multiplex PCR; TCRdb holds only in-frame clones, not every one. The data show 2 million or so clones, with about 95% seen just once and roughly 1% held by the top ten. The sequenced material came from naive CD8+ T cells sorted from blood. The receptors here all came from a man aged 18 to 30 in good health.

The J gene is TRBJ1-2, the V gene TRBV2; D is uncertain. In germline, CDR1 is SNHLY, CDR2 FYNNEI. V was trimmed by 5 bases and J by 2 bases, leaving 9 bases between them. This CDR3 is built from 13 residues. In DNA form, the CDR3 reads TGTGCCAGCAGTTCTGCAGGCAACTATGGCTACACCTTC. Protein: CASSSAGNYGYTF.

This clone occurred once. This chain uses TRBV4-1 with TRBJ1-1; TRBD1 agrees at 7 bases. Germline CDR1 is MGHRA and CDR2 is YSYEKL. The CDR3 length is 18 residues. V was pared by 4 bases and J by 3 bases, with 17 bases of the junction left unmatched. The CDR3 DNA reads TGCGCCAGCAGCCCCACCCCTGGGACAGTGGAAGGAGACACTGAAGCTTTCTTT. Amino acid sequence: CASSPTPGTVEGDTEAFF.

The genes are TRBV20-1 and TRBJ1-1; no reliable D call. From germline, CDR1 is DFQATT and CDR2 SNEGSKA (reference sequence). The CDR3 loop spans 11 amino acids. V was pared by 0 bases and J by 11 bases, with 10 bases between. The DNA for the CDR3 is TGCAGTGCTAGAGAAGCCGGTGCCGCTTTCTTT. This codes for CSAREAGAAFF.

The CDR3 DNA is TGCGCCAGCAGCCAAGATTTGGTCCCACAAGAGACCCAGTACTTC. Protein: CASSQDLVPQETQYF. The gene calls are TRBV4-3 and TRBJ2-5; D remains unclear. The CDR3 totals 15 residues. V lost 0 bases to trimming and J lost 2 bases, with 10 bases between them. Germline CDR1 and CDR2: LGHNA and YSLEER.

This clone occurred once. The V and J genes are TRBV9 and TRBJ2-7; D may match TRBD1 or TRBD2 (5 bases each). V was shortened by 4 bases and J by 7 bases, with 24 bases between the two germline ends. The germline V gene has CDR1 SGDLS and CDR2 YYNGEE. The CDR3 covers 16 residues. CDR3 residues: CASSPQTGTDVWEQYF. The CDR3 DNA follows: TGTGCCAGCAGCCCTCAAACCGGGACCGACGTATGGGAGCAGTACTTC.

The genes are TRBV4-2 and TRBJ1-2; D might be TRBD1 (6 bases). Trimming took 0 bases from V and 0 from J, leaving 20 bases between them. The CDR3 has 19 residues. Germline V gene data show CDR1 as LGHNA and CDR2 as YNFKEQ. The CDR3 DNA sequence: TGTGCCAGCAGCCAAGATAGACTTAGCACTACAGGGTCTAACTATGGCTACACCTTC. Residues: CASSQDRLSTTGSNYGYTF.